Listed here is a single T cell receptor (beta chain). Different DNA sequences within this sample yield the same CDR3. This sample was included in a study of cytotoxic CD8 clonotypes in ibrutinib-treated CLL. Method: immunoSEQ multiplex PCR; TCRdb's copy keeps in-frame clones and lacks some. The data hold 50,000 to 60,000 clones, with around four fifths observed a single time. J lost 7 bases, V lost 3 bases, and 0 bases had no gene match. CDR1 is DFQATT, CDR2 SNEGSKA, per germline (reference sequence). The CDR3 has 11 residues. This clonotype was sampled from a human donor with chronic lymphocytic leukemia. The V gene is TRBV20-1, the J gene TRBJ1-2; 9 positions match TRBD1. The source material was PBMCs, sampled after 24 months of ibrutinib treatment. The CDR3 loop reads CSARDRGGYTF. CDR3 nucleotide sequence: TGCAGTGCTAGGGACAGGGGTGGCTACACCTTC.